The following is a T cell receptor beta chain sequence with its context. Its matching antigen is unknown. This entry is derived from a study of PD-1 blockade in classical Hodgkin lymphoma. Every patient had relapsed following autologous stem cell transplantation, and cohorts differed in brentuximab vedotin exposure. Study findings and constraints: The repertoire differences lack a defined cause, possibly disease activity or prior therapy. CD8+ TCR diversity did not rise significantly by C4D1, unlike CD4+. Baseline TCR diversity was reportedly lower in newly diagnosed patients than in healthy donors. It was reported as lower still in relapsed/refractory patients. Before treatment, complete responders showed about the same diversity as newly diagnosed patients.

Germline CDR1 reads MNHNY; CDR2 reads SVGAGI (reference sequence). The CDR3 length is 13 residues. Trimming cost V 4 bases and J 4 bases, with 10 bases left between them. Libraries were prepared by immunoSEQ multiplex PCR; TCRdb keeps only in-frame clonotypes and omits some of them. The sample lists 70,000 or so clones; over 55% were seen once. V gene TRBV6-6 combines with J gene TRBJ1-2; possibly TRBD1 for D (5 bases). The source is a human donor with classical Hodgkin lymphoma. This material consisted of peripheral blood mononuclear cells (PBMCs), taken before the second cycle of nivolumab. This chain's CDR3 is CASSSQGAYGYTF. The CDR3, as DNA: TGTGCCAGCAGTTCGCAGGGTGCCTATGGCTACACCTTC.